This TCR beta chain is from a study of metastatic and nonmetastatic thyroid tumors. Study-level background: A comparison of repertoires was made across blood and tumor or nodule tissue from malignant and benign thyroid patients. Study conclusions and caveats: In both blood and tumor samples, TCR beta diversity was reported significantly higher for malignant than benign nodules.

Patients had received no treatment of any kind before thyroid surgery. In the study's own analysis: A classifier of distant metastasis in papillary thyroid cancer was built from CDR3 differences (across clinicopathological groups). Using MiXCR, TCRdb re-called clones from the PCR reads. The V and J calls reflect TCRdb's pipeline rather than the authors' work. The sample yields tens of thousands of clones, roughly 15% seen once. Per germline, CDR1 MNHEY and CDR2 SVGAGI. Trimming shortened V by 2 bases and J by 6 bases, and 9 bases separated the two germline ends. The CDR3 extends over 13 amino acids. This clone was counted many times. Its specificity is not known. This same CDR3 is encoded by further DNA sequences in the sample.

The receptor comes from a female donor with papillary thyroid cancer or a benign thyroid nodule (not recorded which). Some clones in this sample may be carry-over from other donors' samples. Sequencing was done on a sample of blood. The chain carries TRBV6-5 and TRBJ2-3; tentatively, D is TRBD2 (7 bases). The CDR3 sequence is CASSYRGADTQYF. The CDR3 DNA reads TGTGCCAGCAGTTACCGGGGGGCTGATACGCAGTATTTT.